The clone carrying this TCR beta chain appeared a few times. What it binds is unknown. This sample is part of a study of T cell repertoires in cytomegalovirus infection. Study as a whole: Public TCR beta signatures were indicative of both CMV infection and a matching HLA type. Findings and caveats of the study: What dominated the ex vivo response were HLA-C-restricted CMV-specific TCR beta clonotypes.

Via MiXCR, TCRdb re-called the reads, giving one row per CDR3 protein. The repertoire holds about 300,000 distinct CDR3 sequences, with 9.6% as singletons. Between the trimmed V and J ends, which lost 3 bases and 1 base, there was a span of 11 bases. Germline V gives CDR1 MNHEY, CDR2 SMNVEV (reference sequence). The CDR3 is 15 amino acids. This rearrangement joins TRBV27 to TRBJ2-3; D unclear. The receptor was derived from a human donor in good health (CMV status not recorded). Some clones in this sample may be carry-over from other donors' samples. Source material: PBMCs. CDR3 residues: CASSFVHIGTDTQYF. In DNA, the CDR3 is TGTGCCAGCAGTTTCGTGCATATCGGCACAGATACGCAGTATTTT.